This TCR beta chain was identified during a study of blood T cell repertoires in COVID-19. Looking at the study overall: The samples span acute and convalescent COVID-19 from the United States, Italy and Spain.

Authors' analysis steps: Quantification of nucleated cells was approximated via reference gene primer amplification. Only in-frame clones appear in the TCRdb table, and some are missing; sequencing was by immunoSEQ multiplex PCR. The V and J calls and clone size are taken from that table; D and trimming were inferred from the DNA. The table has approximately 61,000 clones, 75% to 85% seen once. This CDR3 is 15 amino acids long. Germline V gene sequence: CDR1 SGHTA, CDR2 FQGNSA. With 1 base removed from V and 4 bases from J, the gap between germline ends came to 13 bases. The sample was peripheral blood. The TCR originated in a human donor in a cohort sampled during active COVID-19. V usage is TRBV7-2 and J usage is TRBJ1-1; D is ambiguous. The CDR3 bases are TGTGCCAGCAGCTTAGTTTCGTTGGGGAGCACTGAAGCTTTCTTT. It yields the protein CASSLVSLGSTEAFF.